The entry below gives a single TCR beta chain sequence along with its context. This clone has just a few counts. No antigen is known for it. Base-call qualities are not available, and no considerably larger clone is one nucleotide away. The data stem from a study of sequential checkpoint blockade in melanoma (dated by TCRdb to about 2019). In the study overall: In a 1:1 randomization, patients received either first-line nivolumab then ipilimumab (arm A) or ipilimumab then nivolumab (arm B). Maintenance nivolumab came after both trial sequences. Here is what the overall study found, with its caveats: Validation of the response-prediction model combining TCR metrics and mutation burden is needed in larger, independent patient cohorts.

The immunoSEQ Assay was used to immunosequence TCRbeta CDR3 regions from genomic DNA. Prior to high-throughput sequencing, genomic DNA was amplified by bias-controlled multiplex PCR. Regarding the original processing steps: To quantify the absolute abundance of each unique TCRbeta CDR3 region, the sequences were collapsed and filtered. Clonality, defined as 1 minus Pielou's evenness, was calculated using only productive rearrangements. A previously published method was used to identify clones whose frequencies were significantly greater in on-treatment samples than in baseline samples. Held by TCRdb, this immuneACCESS table contains in-frame sequences only and omits some clones. Under half of the omission traces to an unresolved V gene where checked; the cause of the rest is unknown. V and J calls and clone size are given by that table; D and trimming were obtained from the DNA. The sample table records some 30,000 clones; 75% to 90% of these occur just once. About a fifth of the sample goes to the ten largest clones.

The CDR3 sequence holds 15 residues, the cysteine and phenylalanine included. CDR3 DNA is the only sequence kept; it has 45 bases, read in frame from the first base. The germline V gene encodes CDR1 SGHAT and CDR2 FQDESV (reference sequence). Cut back by 5 bases and 8 bases, the V and J ends lie 19 bases apart. What this sample's treatment or condition label stands for: randomized to nivolumab then ipilimumab (arm A) or the reverse (arm B). Prior DNA-damaging chemotherapy had not been received by any trial patient. A FACS Aria II flow cytometer was used to sort live CD3+CD8+ cells that were negative for CD19 and CD56 from thawed PBMCs. Samples came from patients with melanoma in CheckMate 064, a randomized, open-label phase II trial of sequential checkpoint blockade. Peripheral blood mononuclear cells were obtained through leukapheresis, purified using Ficoll-Paque, and frozen in human serum containing roughly 10% DMSO. Immediately after sorting, the purity of sorted blood CD3+CD8+ cells was verified to be >95%, after which DNA was extracted.

The sequence was obtained from a human donor with melanoma. The chain is assembled from TRBV11-1 and TRBJ2-4; the D region possibly corresponds to TRBD1 (5 bases align). This material consisted of CD8+ T cells sorted from blood (inferred from file names), taken from a patient given nivolumab and ipilimumab in sequence. In nucleotides, the sequence is TGTGCCAGCAGCAAAGACAGCAGGGTTGGGGACATTCAGTACTTC. The translation is CASSKDSRVGDIQYF.